The present entry profiles one T cell receptor (beta chain) with its context. Its specificity is unknown. Germline V lookup: CDR1 MNHEY, CDR2 SVGAGI. The germline V and J ends were trimmed by 6 bases and 9 bases, with 21 bases remaining between them. The CDR3 has 14 residues. The data originate from a study of shared clonotypes between healthy human individuals. Study results and caveats: Genetic and exposure-history diversity was limited by the small donor number.

Nashville, Tennessee was home to all donors, each a Caucasian adult. From CD4+ cells came CD45RA+ naive and CD45RA-negative memory subsets. TCRdb keeps only in-frame clones here, not all; method: immunoSEQ multiplex PCR. The top ten clones hold about 0.39% of a sample with more than 2,000,000 clones, over 90% of them seen once. Sequenced sample: naive CD4+ T cells from PBMCs. As to subset: CD45RA+ positively selected. The sequence derives from a man younger than 30 in good health. Some clones in this sample may be carry-over from other donors' samples. This chain connects TRBV6-5 to TRBJ2-7, with D possibly TRBD2 on 7 matching bases. The CDR3 loop is CASRGSAGAFAQYF. CDR3 nucleotides: TGTGCCAGCAGGGGCTCGGCGGGGGCGTTTGCGCAGTACTTC.